The entry below describes one T cell receptor (beta chain). Its specific antigen is unknown. Base qualities are not at hand, and no much larger clone is one base apart. These data originate in a study of cytomegalovirus exposure and HLA in healthy donors (dated 2017 in TCRdb). Background on the whole study: According to an earlier analysis of a few hundred of the donors, 150 million to 200 million T cells yielded roughly 100 million unique TCR beta sequences and about 280 Gb of sequence data. An early release covering roughly 600 HLA-typed donors comprised about 320 gigabases of sequencing data and around 80 million unique TCR sequences. Of the approximately 400 genotyped donors, 65% to 90% fell in the genetic ancestry cluster associated with self-reported Caucasian donors. The study aimed to test whether signatures of past pathogen exposure could be identified by cataloging public T cell receptors. Using immunosequencing, the study profiled T cell repertoires from some 670 subjects and related those repertoires to cytomegalovirus serostatus. Along with the roughly 670-subject first cohort, a separate validation cohort of over a hundred different subjects was used. To predict cytomegalovirus infection status, the study combined high-throughput TCR immunosequencing, statistical association of individual TCRs with disease status, and machine learning. To study patterns of TCR occurrence, a later analysis re-analyzed previously published TCR beta repertoires from 666 donors and added high-resolution HLA genotyping. Rather than using new phenotypic data, the later analysis identified candidate immune exposures from TCR beta sequences and from how often those sequences occurred across donors. To decide whether each TCR beta V gene segment behaved as functional or pseudogenic, an earlier analysis of approximately 600 of the donors relied on high-throughput TCR beta sequencing. Donor age, sex, ethnicity and CMV serostatus were compiled alongside the repertoire data. A later genetic analysis used genome-wide SNP genotypes for 398 of the 666 donors, treating that subset as a discovery cohort. All discovery cohort repertoires had been generated on a single sequencing platform. HLA typing covered class I and class II loci at four-digit resolution. Typing coverage varied by locus: roughly 629-640 donors for A, B, C, DRB1 and DQB1; around 560 for DQA1; more than 600 for DPA1; around 450 for DPB1. Four to six DR-DQ haplotypes were handled as single units for association and clustering, since linkage in the cohort was strong. On average, roughly 240,000 unique TCR beta nucleotide sequences were sequenced per donor among more than 350 genotyped donors of the cohort, with 15% to 20% of those sequences being non-productive. The research as a whole found: Correlated functional status among segregating V segments might be attributable to linkage disequilibrium, but an unknown experimental factor could not be ruled out. Only TCR beta chains were sequenced in this cohort, and the absence of alpha or paired-chain data limited detectable features. According to a later analysis, most CMV-associated TCR beta chains appeared to be HLA-restricted, and the HLA associations seemed to be driven largely by CMV exposure. V-gene and J-gene trimming of TCR beta chains was associated with a missense DCLRE1C variant in a later genetic analysis, and the association was replicated in an independent cohort. In an earlier analysis of around 500 of the donors, most TCR beta V segments appeared in productive rearrangements about 87% or about 30% of the time, broadly matching IMGT annotations. The study listed over 150 TCR beta chains as associated with cytomegalovirus. Sequencing depth was assumed to be roughly uniform across donors in the presence/absence analyses, though that assumption may not hold. Strong co-occurrence of HLA alleles, especially DR and DQ, made assigning TCR associations to individual alleles difficult. Immune exposure information for the cohort was limited to CMV serostatus. Compared with the roughly 710-donor mean, donors in an Asian-associated ancestry cluster had fewer N-insertions in productive TCRs, according to a later genetic analysis. A cluster of highly shared sequence variants was judged likely to be a technical artifact of the sequencing pipeline. Because counts were too low, roughly 18 rarely observed V segments, including chromosome 9 orphons, were left out of the earlier analysis of several hundred of the donors. Compared with equally common non-associated chains, HLA-associated TCR beta chains in a later analysis were more clonally expanded and had lower generation probabilities. A later analysis associated approximately 17,000 TCR beta sequences with specific HLA alleles at a false discovery rate of 0.05. In a later analysis, several top co-occurrence clusters were reported to appear linked to parvovirus B19, influenza, CMV and Epstein-Barr virus. In a later analysis, TCR association rates were found to vary across HLA loci, with the most associated TCRs seen for DRB1 alleles and the fewest for HLA-C alleles. According to the authors, the approach could potentially be generalized to other disease states and immunological phenotypes. A further reported finding was that TCR beta sequences accurately predicted the HLA-A and HLA-B alleles for most subjects in the first cohort. The 87-base-pair reads could not distinguish some IMGT-functional V segments, including TRBV6-2 and TRBV6-3, so those segments were excluded. Because HLA typing was unavailable for some donors at each locus, only the typed subset was used in association tests. Across donors, most TCR sequences were observed very rarely, whereas some public TCRs were present in many individuals. The classifier was reported to diagnose cytomegalovirus status with high specificity and sensitivity in both the original cohort and the validation cohort. In vitro tests confirmed that three of the cytomegalovirus-associated TCR beta chains recognize cytomegalovirus antigens.

In total, roughly 670 healthy bone marrow donors made up the cohort. At the time of sampling, every cohort member was nominally healthy, though immune exposures that went unrecorded were likely present. The donor tested CMV seronegative and was one of the 352 seronegative cohort members. Every donor gave a peripheral blood sample, and the peripheral blood mononuclear cells from that sample were used for TCR beta sequencing. Genomic DNA was extracted from the blood cell samples with the Qiagen DNeasy Blood Extraction Kit. Library generation was performed with the immunoSEQ multiplex PCR assay. A mixture of 60 forward primers for TCR Vbeta segments and 13 reverse primers for TCR Jbeta segments was used in the multiplex PCR. The CDR3 region of rearranged TCR beta genes was amplified from genomic DNA by a multiplex PCR assay. The Illumina HiSeq System was used to sequence the amplified TCR beta libraries as 87-base-pair reads. Under the source paper's analysis protocol: Across the roughly 670 repertoires, a later analysis counted 75 million to 90 million unique TCR beta chains, 9.5 million to 12 million of which were shared by at least two donors. A nearest-neighbor algorithm error-corrected the raw reads and collapsed the reads into unique sequences, merging closely related sequences to remove PCR and sequencing errors. Alignment of CDR3 sequences to IMGT reference sequences was used to assign V, D and J gene segments. For a sequence to be retained, a match of at least six nucleotides was required to both a V gene segment and a J gene segment. A rearrangement was called productive if the CDR3 had no stop codons and remained in frame with V and J, and every other rearrangement was called non-productive. CDR3 was defined according to IMGT convention as the region running from the second conserved V-encoded cysteine to the conserved J-encoded phenylalanine. Sequences without an unambiguous match to a single V gene segment were excluded from the earlier analysis of approximately 600 of the donors. In an earlier analysis of almost 600 of the donors, a V segment was called functional when productive rearrangements were above 56.7%, and segregating when the standard deviation between donors exceeded 5%. A statistical classification framework was built for diagnosing cytomegalovirus status from the catalog of TCR beta chain sequences. In a later analysis, TCR nucleotide sequences were compared against IMGT/GENE-DB human TR gene sequences so that V and J genes could be assigned. A later analysis assigned CDR3 sequences and most-parsimonious VDJ recombination scenarios with the TCRdist pipeline. In a later analysis, each TCR beta chain was defined by its CDR3 amino acid sequence together with its V-gene family, and reads without a unique V-gene family were excluded. A later analysis removed 592 highly shared, low-generation-probability nucleotide sequences to deal with suspected cross-contamination and a sequencing artifact. For each public chain, a later analysis derived a clonal expansion index from normalized ranks of inferred template counts within each repertoire. In a later analysis, generation probabilities were computed using a VDJ recombination model fitted to out-of-frame rearrangements, and the results were checked against IGoR. In a later analysis, hypergeometric tests were used to score TCR-TCR, TCR-HLA and TCR-CMV co-occurrence, with a repertoire-size bias correction applied to TCR pairs. A later analysis estimated false discovery rates by permuting HLA or CMV assignments 20 times. A later analysis grouped co-occurring TCRs with DBSCAN, adding TCRdist sequence similarity when clustering within HLA-allele-positive subsets. Repertoires with fewer than 30,000 or more than 120,000 public chains were left out of co-occurrence clustering, as were five repertoires with anomalous nucleotide sharing. The source is immuneACCESS, and TCRdb retained only in-frame sequences with V and J called. Part of the clones is not carried over; for the studies checked, unresolved V genes explain less than half of this, and the remainder is unexplained. V, J and clone size derive from that table, while D and trimming were established from the DNA sequence. For this sample the table gives tens of thousands of clones, of which around 81% were detected only once. In total, the top ten clones hold about 6.5% of the sample.

After removal of 8 bases from V and 4 bases from J, the junction retains 9 bases not matched to a gene. CDR1 and CDR2 are read off the germline V gene (reference sequence) as LNHDA and SQIVND. Taken from cysteine to phenylalanine, the CDR3 has 15 residues. CDR3 DNA only is kept here, 45 bases in frame from base 1. Input material: PBMCs. Here the chain combines TRBV19 and TRBJ2-1; 9 of the junction bases match TRBD1. This clonotype was sampled from a male donor in good health and CMV-seronegative. At the DNA level, the sequence is TGTGCCAGTGATTTAGGGACAGGGACTTACAATGAGCAGTTCTTC. Translated, it gives CASDLGTGTYNEQFF.